The TCR beta chain under discussion was sequenced for a study of T cells after yellow fever vaccination. UMIs and a universal primer site were added when TCR cDNA was made by 5'RACE template switching. TCRdb itself ran the 5' RACE reads through MiXCR, one entry per CDR3 protein. This table has fewer than 450,000 distinct CDR3 sequences, 11% appearing once. General study findings and limits: In FACS-sorted repertoires, abundant clonotypes from the bulk population could appear as contaminants. A faster peak, day 5 versus 15, was reached by the weaker secondary response. Reappearing after the booster were most of the clones from primary vaccination (96% CD4, 70% to 90% CD8).

As regards this clonotype: What it binds is unknown.

Looked up from germline, CDR1 is SGHKS and CDR2 is YYEKEE (reference sequence). The CDR3 consists of 18 residues. J was trimmed by 0 bases and V by 5 bases; bases with no gene match: 6. This specimen was PBMCs, taken on the day of the first yellow fever vaccination. The chain uses TRBV5-5 and TRBJ2-1; 15 bases match TRBD2. The source is a man aged 18 to 30 who received the YFV17D yellow fever vaccine. CDR3 sequence (DNA): TGTGCCAGCAGAACCGGGACTAGCGGGGGGCCCTCCTACAATGAGCAGTTCTTC. This gives the protein CASRTGTSGGPSYNEQFF.